The next 27 T cell receptor beta chains were all read from a single sample in a study of blood T cell repertoires in COVID-19. Only in-frame clones appear in the TCRdb table, and some are missing; sequencing was by immunoSEQ multiplex PCR. This sample has 13,000 or so clones, with under 80% found just once. The specimen sequenced was peripheral blood. These receptors came from a woman at least 80 years old with acute or convalescent COVID-19.

A few counts support this clone. The genes are TRBV2 and TRBJ1-6; 8 bases fit TRBD1. V shed 6 bases, J shed 10 bases, and the junction held 14 bases outside the gene matches. The CDR3 covers 16 residues. CDR1 and CDR2 from the germline V gene are SNHLY and FYNNEI. CDR3 coding DNA: TGTGCCAGCAGCCAGTCTTGGGACAGGCCGGGCTCACCCCTCCACTTT. Its protein product is CASSQSWDRPGSPLHF.

The chain carries TRBV29-1 and TRBJ1-1; 9 nucleotides align to TRBD1. Trimming at V came to 1 base and at J to 4 bases, leaving 7 bases not matched to a gene. This CDR3 is built from 15 residues. Germline CDR1 and CDR2: SQVTM and ANQGSEA. CDR3 DNA sequence: TGCAGCGTTGAAGGGGACCGGGACAGGGCCACTGAAGCTTTCTTT. It codes for CSVEGDRDRATEAFF. Complete variable domain (other parts from reference TRBV29-1 and TRBJ1-1): SAVISQKPSRDICQRGTSLTIQCQVDSQVTMMFWYRQQPGQSLTLIATANQGSEATYESGFVIDKFPISRPNLTFSTLTVSNMSPEDSSIYLCSVEGDRDRATEAFFGQGTRLTVV.

The chain recombines TRBV12-3 or TRBV12-4 with TRBJ2-1, with no clear D. V lost 5 bases, J lost 6 bases, and 5 bases lay in between. The CDR3 is 11 amino acids. The CDR3 DNA follows: TGTGCCAGCAGTCTGCGCAATGAGCAGTTCTTC. This sequence encodes CASSLRNEQFF.

V and J are TRBV2 and TRBJ1-5; 9 bases are a match to TRBD1. Germline V gene data show CDR1 as SNHLY and CDR2 as FYNNEI. The CDR3 runs to 15 residues. Trimming removed 6 bases from V and 2 bases from J; junction bases left unmatched: 5. The DNA for the CDR3 is TGTGCCAGCAGCGTGGACAGGGGAGGCAATCAGCCCCAGCATTTT. Translation gives CASSVDRGGNQPQHF.

The rearrangement uses TRBV1 and TRBJ2-4; no DNA check was done on the table's D call, TRBD2. TRBV1 is assigned pseudogene status. The CDR3 is made up of 19 amino acids. The CDR3, as DNA: TGCACCAGCAGCCAAGCCCCCGGACTAGCGGGGGGGCTCGGAAACATTCAGTACTTC. Residues: CTSSQAPGLAGGLGNIQYF.

This clone has only one observation. This chain uses TRBV28 with TRBJ1-5, with D uncertain. This CDR3 region has 14 residues. V lost 6 bases and J lost 3, with 12 bases in between. Germline V lookup: CDR1 MDHEN, CDR2 SYDVKM. In nucleotides, the CDR3 is TGTGCCAGCAGCTCCCTTTCCTTCAATCAGCCCCAGCATTTT. It specifies CASSSLSFNQPQHF.

The chain has TRBV5-1 and TRBJ2-2; 10 nucleotides agree with TRBD2. The CDR3 loop spans 15 amino acids. Trimming at V came to 7 bases and at J to 4 bases, leaving 7 bases not matched to a gene. CDR1 and CDR2 from the germline V gene are SGHRS and YFSETQ. CDR3 region: CASETSGFSTGELFF. In nucleotides, the CDR3 is TGCGCCAGCGAGACTAGCGGGTTTAGCACCGGGGAGCTGTTTTTT.

This clone was counted many times. This chain links TRBV5-1 with TRBJ1-1; D is unresolved. This CDR3 spans 14 amino acids. Germline V gene lookup returns CDR1 SGHRS and CDR2 YFSETQ. Between the trimmed V and J ends, which lost 0 bases and 2 bases, there was a span of 8 bases. CDR3 coding DNA: TGCGCCAGCAGCTTGGCCGCAGATAACACTGAAGCTTTCTTT. Encoded protein: CASSLAADNTEAFF.

V is TRBV4-3 and J is TRBJ2-5, with 9 nucleotides matching TRBD2. This CDR3 has 16 residues. CDR1 is LGHNA, CDR2 YSLEER, per germline. After removal of 0 bases from V and 4 bases from J, the junction contained 6 bases not matched to a gene. The CDR3 DNA sequence: TGCGCCAGCAGCCAAGAGGCGGGGCGGGGGGGAGAGACCCAGTACTTC. It translates to CASSQEAGRGGETQYF.

The chain combines TRBV18 with TRBJ2-5, with TRBD2 as a possible D gene (5 bases). The CDR3 runs to 14 residues. Trimming took 2 bases from V and 0 from J, leaving 7 bases between them. From germline, CDR1 is KGHSH and CDR2 LQKENI. CDR3 sequence reads: CASSPGEYQETQYF. The DNA for the CDR3 is TGTGCCAGCTCACCAGGGGAGTACCAAGAGACCCAGTACTTC.

The V gene is TRBV7-3, the J gene TRBJ2-7, with a weak D call TRBD2 (5 bases). V was clipped by 2 bases and J by 0 bases, with 11 bases between them. CDR3 size: 15 residues. Germline CDR1 reads SGHTA; CDR2 reads FQGTGA. In DNA form, the CDR3 reads TGTGCCAGCAGCTTAGGACTGGGGTCCTCCTACGAGCAGTACTTC. This translates into CASSLGLGSSYEQYF.

This clone was found once. The chain joins TRBV2 to TRBJ1-1; 7 bases match TRBD1. This CDR3 region has 14 residues. V was pared by 6 bases and J by 4 bases, with 8 bases of the junction left unmatched. Per germline, CDR1 SNHLY and CDR2 FYNNEI. The CDR3: CASRGMQGGTEAFF. The DNA of the CDR3 is TGTGCCAGCAGAGGCATGCAGGGGGGCACTGAAGCTTTCTTT.

The rearrangement joins TRBV5-6 to TRBJ1-4; D gene uncertain. This CDR3 spans 15 amino acids. Per the germline V gene, CDR1 is SGHDT and CDR2 is YYEEEE. V gave up 2 bases and J gave up 6 bases, with 14 bases separating them. The chain's CDR3 is CASSFGRPPDEKLFF. CDR3 nucleotide sequence: TGTGCCAGCAGCTTCGGCAGGCCTCCGGATGAAAAACTGTTTTTT.

The chain joins TRBV18 to TRBJ2-5; D is ambiguous. The germline V gene has CDR1 KGHSH and CDR2 LQKENI. The CDR3 length is 13 residues. V dropped 5 bases and J dropped 2 bases, with 9 bases sitting between them. CDR3 sequence (DNA): TGTGCCAGCTCAATCCAAGAGCAAGAGACCCAGTACTTC. Encoded protein: CASSIQEQETQYF.

The genes are TRBV18 and TRBJ2-3; D is perhaps TRBD1 (5 bases). The CDR3 has 13 amino acids. V dropped 5 bases and J dropped 6 bases, with 12 bases sitting between them. CDR1 is KGHSH and CDR2 is LQKENI in the germline V gene. Here the CDR3 DNA reads TGTGCCAGCTCAGGCAGGGTAAGGGATACGCAGTATTTT. This gives the protein CASSGRVRDTQYF. Together with reference TRBV18 and TRBJ2-3, the CDR3 gives the full variable domain: NAGVMQNPRHLVRRRGQEARLRCSPMKGHSHVYWYRQLPEEGLKFMVYLQKENIIDESGMPKERFSAEFPKEGPSILRIQQVVRGDSAAYFCASSGRVRDTQYFGPGTRLTVL.

A single count supports this clone. This sequence joins TRBV7-9 and TRBJ1-1; maybe TRBD1 (5 bases). V was clipped by 4 bases and J by 8 bases, with 11 bases between them. Germline assignment: CDR1 SEHNR and CDR2 FQNEAQ (reference sequence). CDR3 length: 12 residues. Written as DNA, the CDR3 is TGTGCCAGCAGCTCCTCAGGGATGGAAGCTTTCTTT. Encoded protein: CASSSSGMEAFF.

V is TRBV6-6 and J is TRBJ2-2; tentative D call: TRBD2 (7 bases). The CDR3 contains 16 residues. Trimming took off 5 bases at V and 4 bases at J, with 17 bases between the two ends. Germline CDR1 and CDR2: MNHNY and SVGAGI (reference sequence). As DNA, the CDR3 is TGTGCCAGCAGTCGTCCGGGGGGCCGGAGCACCGGGGAGCTGTTTTTT. It is translated as CASSRPGGRSTGELFF.

The V call is TRBV2, the J call TRBJ2-1, with D unresolved. In germline, CDR1 is SNHLY, CDR2 FYNNEI. V lost 10 bases and J lost 2, with 12 bases in between. The CDR3 runs 13 residues. Written as DNA, the CDR3 is TGTGCCACCTCACCCTCAGCCTACAATGAGCAGTTCTTC. This gives the protein CATSPSAYNEQFF.

The rearrangement uses TRBV3-1 (or the pseudogene TRBV3-2) and TRBJ1-6; 8 positions match TRBD1. The V gene end was trimmed by 1 base and the J gene end by 19 bases; junction bases not matched to a gene: 6. The CDR3 has 12 amino acids. From germline, CDR1 is LGHDT and CDR2 YNNKEL (reference sequence). The chain's CDR3 is CASSQADRAYHF. The CDR3 nucleotides are TGTGCCAGCAGCCAAGCGGACAGGGCCTATCACTTT.

The V and J genes are TRBV27 and TRBJ1-5, with TRBD1 identical over 7 bases. Trimming took 5 bases from V and 1 from J; bases not matched to a gene: 2. The CDR3 is 14 residues long. Germline assignment: CDR1 MNHEY and CDR2 SMNVEV (reference sequence). The chain's CDR3 is CASSLRGSNQPQHF. CDR3 in DNA: TGTGCCAGCAGTCTCAGGGGGAGCAATCAGCCCCAGCATTTT.

This clone was detected a few times. The V call is TRBV5-4, the J call TRBJ1-2; D gene unclear. The CDR3 contains 13 residues. Germline CDR1 and CDR2: SGHNT and YYREEE (reference sequence). Deletions cut 6 bases from V and 1 base from J, with 10 bases between. The CDR3 DNA reads as TGTGCCAGCACCATAGGGAGTAACTATGGCTACACCTTC. Translation gives CASTIGSNYGYTF.

This clone was picked up a small number of times. This rearrangement joins TRBV3-1 (or the pseudogene TRBV3-2) to TRBJ1-5, with a weak D call TRBD1 (5 bases). Germline CDR1 and CDR2: LGHDT and YNNKEL (reference sequence). The CDR3 is 15 residues long. The ends were cut back, 2 bases at V and 3 bases at J, with 11 bases in the middle. The CDR3 coding sequence is TGTGCCAGCAGCCAAACCACAGGAAACAATCAGCCCCAGCATTTT. The encoded protein is CASSQTTGNNQPQHF.

The chain carries TRBV4-1 and TRBJ2-7; a weak D match, TRBD2 (5 bases). This CDR3 spans 12 amino acids. Trimming pared 4 bases from V and 6 bases from J, leaving 10 bases between. The germline gives CDR1 MGHRA, CDR2 YSYEKL. CDR3 sequence: CASSLDWSEQYF. The CDR3 nucleotides are TGCGCCAGCAGCCTGGACTGGAGCGAGCAGTACTTC.

Points on this clone: A read error may account for a junction end that differs from germline. V is TRBV11-2 and J is TRBJ2-7; 9 bases agree with TRBD2. The CDR3 sequence is 13 residues long. Germline loops: CDR1 SGHAT, CDR2 FQNNGV. CDR3 sequence: CASSSSSGTEEYF. The CDR3 DNA reads as TGTGCCAGCAGCTCTTCTAGCGGGACCGAGGAGTACTTC.

The chain carries TRBV5-1 and TRBJ1-3; D is undetermined. Trimming cost V 5 bases and J 0 bases, with 15 bases left between them. This CDR3 comprises 16 residues. Germline V CDR1 and CDR2: SGHRS, YFSETQ. This chain's CDR3 is CASRELSTGSGNTIYF. The CDR3 nucleotides are TGCGCCAGCAGGGAGCTCTCTACGGGCTCTGGAAACACCATATATTTT.

The chain recombines TRBV5-8 with TRBJ1-2; possibly TRBD1 for D (6 bases). Trimming removed 4 bases from V and 0 bases from J, with 22 bases in between. The germline V gene encodes CDR1 SGHTS and CDR2 YDEGEE. CDR3 length: 18 residues. CDR3 bases: TGTGCCAGCAGCCCCGGCCAGGGGAGAGGCGGTGCTAACTATGGCTACACCTTC. As protein: CASSPGQGRGGANYGYTF. Using reference TRBV5-8 and TRBJ1-2 for the parts outside the CDR3, the full variable domain is EAGVTQSPTHLIKTRGQQATLRCSPISGHTSVYWYQQALGLGLQFLLWYDEGEERNRGNFPPRFSGRQFPNYSSELNVNALELEDSALYLCASSPGQGRGGANYGYTFGSGTRLTVV.

The rearrangement joins TRBV9 to TRBJ2-4; a possible D gene is TRBD2 (5 bases). CDR1 SGDLS and CDR2 YYNGEE come from the germline V gene. V lost 4 bases and J lost 8, with 10 bases in between. The CDR3 consists of 12 residues. The CDR3 spells CASSTDGDIQYF. For the CDR3, the DNA is TGTGCCAGCAGCACCGACGGGGACATTCAGTACTTC. Drawing the rest from reference TRBV9 and TRBJ2-4, the complete variable domain is DSGVTQTPKHLITATGQRVTLRCSPRSGDLSVYWYQQSLDQGLQFLIQYYNGEERAKGNILERFSAQQFPDLHSELNLSSLELGDSALYFCASSTDGDIQYFGAGTRLSVL.